Listed here are 17 T cell receptor beta chains from one sample, sequenced in a study of shared clonotypes between healthy human individuals. Profiling relied on immunoSEQ multiplex PCR, and the TCRdb table lists in-frame clones only, not all of them. The sample carries some 2.1 million clones, 85% to 95% recorded once. Sequencing was performed on naive CD4+ T cells sorted from blood. The subset denotes: CD45RA+ positively selected. The receptors originated from a man younger than 30 in good health.

Concerning this clone: The junction differs from germline at one of its ends, possibly a read error. This chain uses TRBV7-7 with TRBJ2-5; 7 nucleotides align to TRBD1. The CDR3 runs 14 residues. CDR1 and CDR2 (germline): SSHAT, FNYEAQ (reference sequence). The CDR3 nucleotides are TGTGCTAGCAGCCGTGACAGGGCAGGGGAGACCCAGTACTTC. Encoded protein: CASSRDRAGETQYF.

The rearrangement uses TRBV4-1 and TRBJ2-1; 9 nucleotides line up with TRBD2. V trimming: 5 bases; J trimming: 2 bases; junction bases outside the gene matches: 13. This CDR3 is 18 amino acids long. Germline V gene data show CDR1 as MGHRA and CDR2 as YSYEKL. CDR3 nucleotide sequence: TGCGCCAGCAGCAAAGGGGGTCTAGCGGGACTGCCCTACAATGAGCAGTTCTTC. Protein sequence: CASSKGGLAGLPYNEQFF.

CDR3 bases: TGTGCCAGCAGTCCCGACAGGCAGCCCCAGCATTTT. It is translated as CASSPDRQPQHF. The chain couples TRBV28 to TRBJ1-5, with D perhaps TRBD1 (6 bases). The CDR3 consists of 12 residues. Germline CDR1 is MDHEN and CDR2 is SYDVKM. The V end lost 5 bases, the J end lost 7 bases, and 9 bases lay between the germline ends.

J is TRBJ2-7 and V is TRBV6-6; TRBD1 matches 8 bases. The CDR3 spans 15 residues. The J segment lost 6 bases and the V segment lost 6 bases, leaving 13 bases of the junction unmatched. CDR1 is MNHNY and CDR2 is SVGAGI in the germline V gene (reference sequence). The CDR3 nucleotides read TGTGCCAGCAGAATCCTTCAGGGGGCTTTCGGCGAGCAGTACTTC. Translating it yields CASRILQGAFGEQYF.

The rearrangement links TRBV2 to TRBJ1-2, with D maybe TRBD1 (5 bases). V was trimmed by 6 bases and J by 4 bases, leaving 15 bases between them. This CDR3 is 14 amino acids long. The germline V gene has CDR1 SNHLY and CDR2 FYNNEI. Written as DNA, the CDR3 is TGTGCCAGCAGGGCGGGACGCGGACTCTATGGCTACACCTTC. This gives the protein CASRAGRGLYGYTF.

CDR3 amino acids: CASSRQGPDTQYF. In DNA, the CDR3 is TGTGCCAGCAGTCGACAGGGCCCAGATACGCAGTATTTT. The V call is TRBV6-5, the J call TRBJ2-3, with TRBD1 matching over 7 bases. Germline V gives CDR1 MNHEY, CDR2 SVGAGI. The CDR3 is made up of 13 amino acids. The J segment lost 4 bases and the V segment lost 5 bases, leaving 3 bases of the junction unmatched.

This CDR3 is CASSISARTYNEQFF. For the CDR3, the DNA is TGTGCCAGTAGTATTAGTGCCCGTACCTACAATGAGCAGTTCTTC. The chain combines TRBV19 with TRBJ2-1; D gene uncertain. CDR3 length equals 15 residues. Germline CDR1 LNHDA, CDR2 SQIVND (reference sequence). V lost 3 bases and J lost 2, with 11 bases in between.

This chain connects TRBV6-1 to TRBJ1-1, with D perhaps TRBD1 (6 bases). The germline gives CDR1 MNHNS, CDR2 SASEGT. The CDR3 totals 15 residues. Trimming shortened V by 7 bases and J by 2 bases, and 17 bases separated the two germline ends. In DNA, the CDR3 is TGTGCCAGCACCTTGGGGGCAGGGGTCAACACTGAAGCTTTCTTT. The encoded protein is CASTLGAGVNTEAFF.

To note about this clone: This could be a read error, since a much larger clone is one nucleotide away. In the same sample, other DNA sequences code for this CDR3. This chain joins TRBV5-4 and TRBJ1-3, with D maybe TRBD1 (6 bases). Trimming cost V 2 bases and J 2 bases, with 8 bases left between them. CDR3 length: 14 amino acids. Germline V gene data show CDR1 as SGHNT and CDR2 as YYREEE (reference sequence). CDR3 protein: CASSLQGTGNTIYF. The CDR3 region has the DNA TGTGCCAGCAGCTTACAGGGAACTGGAAACACCATATATTTT.

The rearrangement uses TRBV27 and TRBJ2-7; 9 positions agree with TRBD1. There are 15 residues in the CDR3. Germline values: CDR1 MNHEY, CDR2 SMNVEV (reference sequence). Trimming at V came to 2 bases and at J to 2 bases, leaving 4 bases not matched to a gene. Here the CDR3 reads CASSLGGQGTYEQYF. The CDR3 DNA sequence: TGTGCCAGCAGTTTAGGTGGACAGGGGACCTACGAGCAGTACTTC.

This rearrangement joins TRBV11-2 to TRBJ1-1, with TRBD1 matching 7 bases. The CDR3 spans 15 residues. Germline V gene sequence: CDR1 SGHAT, CDR2 FQNNGV. The ends lost 5 bases at V and 0 bases at J; junction bases unmatched: 6. CDR3 sequence (DNA): TGTGCCAGCAGCCCAGGGGGGGCGATGAACACTGAAGCTTTCTTT. Its protein is CASSPGGAMNTEAFF.

The chain employs TRBV18 and TRBJ1-4; weak D call: TRBD1 (6 bases). CDR3 length: 14 amino acids. The V and J ends lost 6 bases and 0 bases respectively, with 8 bases between them. CDR1 is KGHSH, CDR2 LQKENI, per germline. In DNA, the CDR3 is TGTGCCAGCTCCGGACAGTCAACTAATGAAAAACTGTTTTTT. Its translation is CASSGQSTNEKLFF.

This chain links TRBV18 with TRBJ2-7; D is tentatively TRBD1 or TRBD2 (5 bases each). CDR3 length: 15 amino acids. The V end was cut by 8 bases, the J end by 2 bases, with 19 bases between. Germline CDR1 KGHSH, CDR2 LQKENI. This CDR3 is CASTTGPQNAYEQYF. CDR3 DNA sequence: TGTGCCAGCACGACGGGACCGCAAAACGCCTACGAGCAGTACTTC. Variable domain in full (rest from reference TRBV18 and TRBJ2-7): NAGVMQNPRHLVRRRGQEARLRCSPMKGHSHVYWYRQLPEEGLKFMVYLQKENIIDESGMPKERFSAEFPKEGPSILRIQQVVRGDSAAYFCASTTGPQNAYEQYFGPGTRLTVT.

This clone appeared a single time. V gene TRBV19 combines with J gene TRBJ1-1, with D possibly matching TRBD1 (6 bases). The V and J ends lost 5 bases and 0 bases respectively, with 16 bases between them. Germline CDR1 reads LNHDA; CDR2 reads SQIVND (reference sequence). This CDR3 has 16 amino acids. CDR3 bases: TGTGCCAGTAGTCGGCGCCAGGGGTCTATGAACACTGAAGCTTTCTTT. Translating gives CASSRRQGSMNTEAFF.

The CDR3 nucleotides are TGTGCCAGCAGTTTAGTTGGACAGGGGACGATAAGGGAAAAACTGTTTTTT. Its translation is CASSLVGQGTIREKLFF. The chain employs TRBV28 and TRBJ1-4; 9 bases fit TRBD1. This CDR3 contains 17 residues. The V gene end was trimmed by 2 bases and the J gene end by 8 bases; junction bases not matched to a gene: 12. In germline, CDR1 is MDHEN, CDR2 SYDVKM.

The chain employs TRBV10-3 and TRBJ2-7; no clear D. There are 12 residues in the CDR3. Germline V CDR1 and CDR2: ENHRY, SYGVKD. Trimming cost V 11 bases and J 2 bases, with 13 bases left between them. Here the CDR3 reads CASGTPAYEQYF. The CDR3, as DNA: TGTGCCTCTGGAACGCCGGCCTACGAGCAGTACTTC.

V is TRBV18 and J is TRBJ1-2; D ambiguous. This CDR3 spans 15 amino acids. V shed 3 bases and J shed 0 bases, with 11 bases lying between them. Germline CDR1 reads KGHSH; CDR2 reads LQKENI. The CDR3 DNA sequence: TGTGCCAGCTCACCGGTCAATACAGCTAACTATGGCTACACCTTC. Translated, it gives CASSPVNTANYGYTF.